The clone carrying this T cell receptor (beta chain) has ten or more counts. Its antigen is currently unknown. This sample was taken from a study of neurological immune-mediated disorders. General study results and limits: Private repertoires in all groups were suggested by the absence of shared CDR3 amino acid sequences among expanded clones across subjects.

5'RACE employing 10-nucleotide random UMIs yielded the cDNA. MiXCR was run by TCRdb on the 5' RACE reads, yielding one entry per CDR3 protein. The profile shows 80,000 or so distinct CDR3 sequences, about 9.4% of them singletons. CDR1 and CDR2 from the germline V gene are SGHTA and FQGNSA. This CDR3 is 14 amino acids long. Trimming left V 5 bases short and J 4 bases short, with 13 bases between. The chain carries TRBV7-2 and TRBJ2-3; tentative D call: TRBD1 (6 bases). The clonotype originates from a man aged 45-65 years in good health. Sequenced sample: PBMCs. CDR3 region: CASSRDRSADTQYF. The CDR3 coding sequence is TGTGCCAGCAGCCGTGACAGGTCGGCAGATACGCAGTATTTT.